One and the same sample provided the 15 T cell receptor beta chains below, sequenced in a study of siplizumab effects on memory and regulatory T cells. Some clones are missing from TCRdb's copy, which holds only in-frame ones; the method was immunoSEQ multiplex PCR. The sample gives around 95,000 clones, approximately 92% of which show up once; 0.15% is in the top ten. The sequenced sample was CD4+ T cells sorted from blood. The receptors were sampled from a human donor in good health.

This chain uses TRBV10-3 with TRBJ1-2, with TRBD1 as a possible D gene (5 bases). The V and J ends lost 2 bases and 14 bases respectively, with 12 bases between them. The CDR3 runs 11 residues. Per the germline V gene, CDR1 is ENHRY and CDR2 is SYGVKD. CDR3 DNA sequence: TGTGCCATCAGTGAGGGAGGGGTTCGGACCTTC. Translating it yields CAISEGGVRTF.

The chain uses TRBV4-2 and TRBJ2-7; 7 bases align to TRBD1. Germline V CDR1 and CDR2: LGHNA, YNFKEQ. This CDR3 contains 16 residues. J lost 0 bases, V lost 1 base, and 6 bases had no gene match. CDR3 DNA sequence: TGTGCCAGCAGCCAAGCAGACGACAGGGCCTCCTACGAGCAGTACTTC. Translating it yields CASSQADDRASYEQYF.

The V and J genes are TRBV18 and TRBJ1-5, with 9 bases aligning to TRBD1. V dropped 3 bases and J dropped 4; count of bases not matched to a gene: 13. The CDR3 runs 18 residues. Per the germline V gene, CDR1 is KGHSH and CDR2 is LQKENI. CDR3 coding DNA: TGTGCCAGCTCACCGTATTCGGTTGGTGGACAGGGGAATCAGCCCCAGCATTTT. Its protein product is CASSPYSVGGQGNQPQHF.

J is TRBJ2-2 and V is TRBV7-6, with D perhaps matching TRBD2 (7 bases). The CDR3 totals 17 residues. V was shortened by 4 bases and J by 4 bases, with 19 bases between the two germline ends. Germline values: CDR1 SGHVS, CDR2 FNYEAQ. CDR3: CASSSLGGGPGTGELFF. The CDR3 DNA reads as TGTGCCAGCAGCTCCCTAGGGGGGGGGCCAGGCACCGGGGAGCTGTTTTTT. Filled out from reference TRBV7-6 and TRBJ2-2, the complete variable domain reads GAGVSQSPRYKVTKRGQDVALRCDPISGHVSLYWYRQALGQGPEFLTYFNYEAQQDKSGLPNDRFSAERPEGSISTLTIQRTEQRDSAMYRCASSSLGGGPGTGELFFGEGSRLTVL.

The chain uses TRBV5-1 and TRBJ2-1, with 7 bases aligning to TRBD1. The germline V gene encodes CDR1 SGHRS and CDR2 YFSETQ. The CDR3 has 15 amino acids. With 7 bases clipped from V and 2 bases from J, the junction kept 9 bases outside the gene matches. The CDR3 DNA reads as TGCGCCAGCCGCAAAGGACAGGCAACCTACAATGAGCAGTTCTTC. It codes for CASRKGQATYNEQFF. The entire variable domain, with the rest obtained from reference TRBV5-1 and TRBJ2-1, is as follows: KAGVTQTPRYLIKTRGQQVTLSCSPISGHRSVSWYQQTPGQGLQFLFEYFSETQRNKGNFPGRFSGRQFSNSRSEMNVSTLELGDSALYLCASRKGQATYNEQFFGPGTRLTVL.

The chain carries TRBV5-1 and TRBJ2-4, with a weak D call TRBD1 (5 bases). V gave up 2 bases and J gave up 7 bases, with 13 bases separating them. The length of the CDR3 is 14 residues. Germline V CDR1 and CDR2: SGHRS, YFSETQ. Here the CDR3 reads CASSLSGKGNIQYF. In DNA form, the CDR3 reads TGCGCCAGCAGCTTATCAGGGAAAGGGAACATTCAGTACTTC.

The chain recombines TRBV10-3 with TRBJ1-2, with D hard to call. Per germline, CDR1 ENHRY and CDR2 SYGVKD. The CDR3 totals 13 residues. Trimming left V 4 bases short and J 3 bases short, with 9 bases between. The CDR3 loop is CAISVNRDYGYTF. The CDR3, as DNA: TGTGCCATCAGTGTGAATCGCGACTATGGCTACACCTTC.

This rearrangement joins TRBV7-2 to TRBJ2-5, with 14 bases identical to TRBD2. The CDR3 totals 14 residues. V trimming: 8 bases; J trimming: 6 bases; junction bases outside the gene matches: 5. CDR1 and CDR2 (germline): SGHTA, FQGNSA. The CDR3 region is CASLTSGGAKTQYF. CDR3 DNA: TGTGCCAGCTTGACTAGCGGGGGGGCGAAGACCCAGTACTTC.

This chain links TRBV6-1 with TRBJ2-7; TRBD2 matches at 11 bases. V lost 7 bases, J lost 4 bases, and 3 bases stayed unmatched. The CDR3 is made up of 13 amino acids. Germline V CDR1 and CDR2: MNHNS, SASEGT. The CDR3: CASTASGGYEQYF. CDR3 DNA sequence: TGTGCCAGCACCGCTAGCGGGGGGTACGAGCAGTACTTC.

This rearrangement joins TRBV7-3 to TRBJ2-3; 9 nucleotides agree with TRBD2. CDR1 is SGHTA and CDR2 is FQGTGA in the germline V gene. This CDR3 region has 13 residues. Germline trimming cut 5 bases from V and 4 bases from J; bases unmatched to any gene: 1. CDR3 in amino acids: CASSPSGADTQYF. CDR3 in DNA: TGTGCCAGCAGCCCTAGCGGGGCAGATACGCAGTATTTT.

This chain connects TRBV5-6 to TRBJ1-1; a weak D match, TRBD1 (6 bases). The germline CDR1 and CDR2 sequences are SGHDT and YYEEEE. The germline V and J ends were trimmed by 4 bases and 10 bases, with 20 bases remaining between them. This CDR3 contains 14 residues. The CDR3 nucleotides are TGTGCCAGCAGCCCAGGGGATACGGGTAACGGAGCTTTCTTT. The encoded protein is CASSPGDTGNGAFF.

This chain connects TRBV7-2 to TRBJ1-1; D possibly corresponds to TRBD1 (6 bases). The CDR3 covers 14 residues. Between the trimmed V and J ends, which lost 5 bases and 3 bases, there was a span of 13 bases. Germline V CDR1 and CDR2: SGHTA, FQGNSA. The CDR3 reads CASSLGGGYTEAFF. The CDR3 region has the DNA TGTGCCAGCAGCCTAGGAGGGGGATACACTGAAGCTTTCTTT.

This chain connects TRBV18 to TRBJ2-1, with D perhaps matching TRBD1 (7 bases). V was pared by 2 bases and J by 7 bases, with 18 bases between. This CDR3 is built from 16 residues. Germline loops: CDR1 KGHSH, CDR2 LQKENI. This chain's CDR3 is CASSPVGSGGQNEQFF. The CDR3 nucleotides read TGTGCCAGCTCACCAGTTGGTTCAGGGGGGCAGAATGAGCAGTTCTTC.

V and J are TRBV4-1 and TRBJ2-1; 12 bases agree with TRBD2. Germline trimming cut 4 bases from V and 7 bases from J; bases unmatched to any gene: 11. Germline CDR1 MGHRA, CDR2 YSYEKL. The CDR3 sequence is 17 residues long. The CDR3 protein is CASSPSPSGGARNEQFF. CDR3 DNA sequence: TGCGCCAGCAGCCCATCTCCTAGCGGGGGGGCGCGTAATGAGCAGTTCTTC.

The chain is built from TRBV6-5 and TRBJ2-7; 7 bases align to TRBD1. Germline trimming cut 6 bases from V and 7 bases from J; bases unmatched to any gene: 15. This CDR3 comprises 15 residues. CDR1 MNHEY and CDR2 SVGAGI come from the germline V gene. CDR3 in amino acids: CASRNPRTGPLEQYF. For the CDR3, the DNA is TGTGCCAGCAGAAACCCCCGGACAGGTCCCCTGGAGCAGTACTTC.